This is a list of T cell receptor beta chains from one sample in a study of cytomegalovirus exposure and HLA in healthy donors. The table came from immunoSEQ multiplex PCR; TCRdb's copy has only in-frame clones and leaves some out. The data show around 100,000 clones, under 90% seen once. Sequenced material: PBMCs. These receptors originate from a woman between 18 and 29 years old in good health and CMV-seronegative. Each CDR3 is given with its conserved first and last residue. A D gene is named only where the DNA matches it firmly. The size entry is marked missing in some rows and otherwise reads once, few, many or a size class.

clone size	D gene	V gene	J gene	CDR3 DNA	CDR3 protein
NA	NA	TRBV5-5	TRBJ2-2	TGTGCCAGCAGCTTGCAGGGCGGGGAGCTGTTTTTT	CASSLQGGELFF
NA	NA	TRBV19	TRBJ1-2	TGTGCCAGTGGGACACTTAACTATGGCTACACCTTC	CASGTLNYGYTF
NA	NA	TRBV7-2	TRBJ2-7	TGTGCCAGCAGCCCTTGGAAGGCTTGGGACTCCCACTCCTACGAGCAGTACTTC	CASSPWKAWDSHSYEQYF
few	NA	TRBV12-5	TRBJ1-1	TGTGCTAGTGGTTTACGGGGGGCCGGTCACACTGAAGCTTTCTTT	CASGLRGAGHTEAFF
NA	NA	TRBV7-7	TRBJ2-2	TGTGCCAGCAGCCCCGGCGGGCTCAACACCGGGGAGCTGTTTTTT	CASSPGGLNTGELFF
NA	TRBD2	TRBV5-1	TRBJ2-5	TGCGCCAGCAGCTTGGCTAGCGGGAGTATGCCGGAGACCCAGTACTTC	CASSLASGSMPETQYF
NA	TRBD1	TRBV27	TRBJ2-3	TGTGCCAGCAGTTCACAGGGGCGCCCAGATACGCAGTATTTT	CASSSQGRPDTQYF
NA	NA	TRBV30	TRBJ1-5	TGTGCCTGGGGGGTGCAGGGTGGCAATCAGCCCCAGCATTTT	CAWGVQGGNQPQHF
once	TRBD1	TRBV27	TRBJ1-5	TGTGCCAGCAGAGGGGGGACAGATAATCAGCCCCAGCATTTT	CASRGGTDNQPQHF
NA	TRBD1	TRBV5-1	TRBJ2-3	TGCGCCAGCAGCTGGGGACAGTCAGGGACCTATACGCAGTATTTT	CASSWGQSGTYTQYF
NA	TRBD2	TRBV6-1	TRBJ2-7	TGTGCCAGCAGAACTAGCGGAACCTACGAGCAGTACTTC	CASRTSGTYEQYF
NA	NA	TRBV27	TRBJ1-1	TGTGCCAGCAGAATCGGGACAAGCCAAGGGACTGAAGCTTTCTTT	CASRIGTSQGTEAFF
NA	NA	TRBV6-5	TRBJ2-7	TGTGCCAGCAGTTTGGGACTGGGAGCCTACGAGCAGTACTTC	CASSLGLGAYEQYF
few	NA	TRBV10-1	TRBJ1-1	TGCGCCAGTTCACCGGGGGGTCTGGAAGCTTTCTTT	CASSPGGLEAFF
NA	TRBD1	TRBV4-3	TRBJ2-1	TGCGCCAGCAGCCAAGGAACAGGGGGCTCCTACAATGAGCAGTTCTTC	CASSQGTGGSYNEQFF
NA	TRBD1	TRBV2	TRBJ1-1	TGTGCCAGCAGATACTCTGACAGGGCAAACACTGGAGCTTTCTTT	CASRYSDRANTGAFF
few	TRBD1	TRBV25-1	TRBJ1-6	TGTGCCAGCAGTGAAGCCAGGGGGCAAGGCAATTCACCCCTCCACTTT	CASSEARGQGNSPLHF
once	TRBD1	TRBV18	TRBJ2-2	TGTGCCAGCTCACAACTCGGGACAGGGGACCACACCGGGGAGCTGTTTTTT	CASSQLGTGDHTGELFF
NA	NA	TRBV30	TRBJ1-1	TGTGCCTGGAGTGTAAAAGAGGTGGCTGAAGCTTTCTTT	CAWSVKEVAEAFF
NA	TRBD1	TRBV19	TRBJ1-4	TGTGCCAGTAGTGGGGGACAGGGGAGAGAAAAACTGTTTTTT	CASSGGQGREKLFF
NA	NA	TRBV5-1	TRBJ2-1	TGCGCCAGCAGCTCGGACGGGAGCTCCTACAATGAGCAGTTCTTC	CASSSDGSSYNEQFF
NA	NA	TRBV2	TRBJ2-5	TGTGCCAGGCCGCAGTGGGAGACCGGGTTGAAGACCCAGTACTTC	CARPQWETGLKTQYF
NA	TRBD1	TRBV5-6	TRBJ1-1	TGTGCCAGCAGCCCGACAGGGTACACTGAAGCTTTCTTT	CASSPTGYTEAFF
once	NA	TRBV2	TRBJ1-5	TGTGCCAGCAGTGAAGAGCCTCCAGGAATCCAGCCCCAGCATTTT	CASSEEPPGIQPQHF
NA	NA	TRBV27	TRBJ1-2	TGTGCCAGCAGTTTATCGCAGGGAACGGGCTACACCTTC	CASSLSQGTGYTF
NA	NA	TRBV9	TRBJ2-1	TGTGCCAGCAGCGGACAGGGAGGGCAGTTCTTC	CASSGQGGQFF
NA	TRBD1	TRBV5-1	TRBJ2-1	TGCGCCAGCAGCTTGGGGGTAAAGGGACAGGGTAATGAGCAGTTCTTC	CASSLGVKGQGNEQFF
NA	NA	TRBV6-6	TRBJ1-5	TGTGCCAGCAGCCCAACAGGGCCGGTTCAGCCCCAGCATTTT	CASSPTGPVQPQHF
NA	NA	TRBV19	TRBJ1-1	TGTGCCAGTAGTATCCGGACAGCGAACACTGAAGCTTTCTTT	CASSIRTANTEAFF
NA	NA	TRBV9	TRBJ1-2	TGTGCCAGCAGCGTACGTCCAGGGCATTATGGCTACACCTTC	CASSVRPGHYGYTF
NA	TRBD2	TRBV6-6	TRBJ2-5	TGTGCCAGCATTGGGCTAGCGGGAGTTCTAGAGACCCAGTACTTC	CASIGLAGVLETQYF
NA	NA	TRBV28	TRBJ1-1	TGTGCCAGCAACCCGGACACCATGAACACTGAAGCTTTCTTT	CASNPDTMNTEAFF
NA	TRBD2	TRBV4-1	TRBJ2-1	TGCGCCAGCAGCCAAGCTTCTAGCGGGGGGGCTTACTCCTACAATGAGCAGTTCTTC	CASSQASSGGAYSYNEQFF
NA	TRBD1	TRBV27	TRBJ1-2	TGTGTTTCGGGACAGCACTATGGCTACACCTTC	CVSGQHYGYTF
NA	TRBD2	TRBV27	TRBJ2-7	TGTGCCAGCAGTTTATCCGGGAGGGCCTACGAGCAGTACTTC	CASSLSGRAYEQYF
NA	TRBD1	TRBV9	TRBJ1-1	TGTGCCAGCAGCGTAGACAGGGGGCGTGGTGAAGCTTTCTTT	CASSVDRGRGEAFF
NA	TRBD1	TRBV6-1	TRBJ2-1	TGTGCCAGCAGAGCCGGGACAGGGAACGGTGAGCAGTTCTTC	CASRAGTGNGEQFF
NA	NA	TRBV7-2	TRBJ2-3	TGTGCCAGCAGCCTCGGACAGTGGACAGATACGCAGTATTTT	CASSLGQWTDTQYF
NA	NA	TRBV10-1	TRBJ1-1	TGCGCCAGCAGTGACAGGGTGGACACTGAAGCTTTCTTT	CASSDRVDTEAFF
NA	TRBD2	TRBV4-2	TRBJ2-3	TGTGCCAGCAGCCAAGATGTGCCTAGCGGGAGGATAGGGGATACGCAGTATTTT	CASSQDVPSGRIGDTQYF
NA	NA	TRBV5-6	TRBJ1-1	TGTGCCAGCAGCTTGGGTGCGACTGAAGCTTTCTTT	CASSLGATEAFF
NA	TRBD2	TRBV10-3	TRBJ2-7	TGTGCCATCAGTGGCGCTAGCGGGAGTTCGTCCTACGAGCAGTACTTC	CAISGASGSSSYEQYF
NA	NA	TRBV5-4	TRBJ1-3	TGTGCCAGCAGCCTGACACCCGAGAGCTCTGGAAACACCATATATTTT	CASSLTPESSGNTIYF
NA	NA	TRBV27	TRBJ2-5	TGTGCCAGCAGTTCCCCCCCACAAGAGACCCAGTACTTC	CASSSPPQETQYF
few	NA	TRBV5-4	TRBJ1-1	TGTGCCAGCAGCTTGGTCAGGGCGAACACTGAAGCTTTCTTT	CASSLVRANTEAFF
NA	NA	TRBV19	TRBJ1-3	TGTGCCAGTAGTATGTTCACTTCCTCTGGAAACACCATATATTTT	CASSMFTSSGNTIYF